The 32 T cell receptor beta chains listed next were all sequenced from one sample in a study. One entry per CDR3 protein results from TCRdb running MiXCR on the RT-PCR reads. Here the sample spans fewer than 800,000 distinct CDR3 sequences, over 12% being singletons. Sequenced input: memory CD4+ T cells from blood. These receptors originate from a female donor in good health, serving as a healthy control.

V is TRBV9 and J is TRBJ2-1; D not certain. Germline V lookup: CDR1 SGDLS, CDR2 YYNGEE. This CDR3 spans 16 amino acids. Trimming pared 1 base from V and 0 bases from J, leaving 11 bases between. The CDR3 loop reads CASSVRRTSSYNEQFF. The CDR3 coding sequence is TGTGCCAGCAGCGTACGGCGGACGAGCTCCTACAATGAGCAGTTCTTC.

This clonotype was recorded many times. CDR3 nucleotides: TGTGCCAGCATCCCTCGCGGGTCGGGGAACTCCTACAATGAGCAGTTCTTC. As protein: CASIPRGSGNSYNEQFF. The chain is built from TRBV6-2 or TRBV6-3 and TRBJ2-1; maybe TRBD2 (5 bases). Germline CDR1 is MNHEY and CDR2 is SVGEGT. This CDR3 is 17 amino acids long. V lost 7 bases, J lost 0 bases, and 19 bases lay in between.

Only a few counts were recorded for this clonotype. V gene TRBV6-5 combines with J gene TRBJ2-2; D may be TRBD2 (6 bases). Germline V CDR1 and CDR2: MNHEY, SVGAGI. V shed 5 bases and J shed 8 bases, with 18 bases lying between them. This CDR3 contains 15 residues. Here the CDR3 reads CASSRGRRGMGELFF. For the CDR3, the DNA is TGTGCCAGCAGTCGGGGAAGACGGGGGATGGGGGAGCTGTTTTTT.

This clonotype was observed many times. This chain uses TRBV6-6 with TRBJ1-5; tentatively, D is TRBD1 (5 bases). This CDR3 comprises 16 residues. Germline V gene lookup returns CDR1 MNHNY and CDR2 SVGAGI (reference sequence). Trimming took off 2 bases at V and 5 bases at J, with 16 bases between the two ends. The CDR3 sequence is CASSYLGGLNDQPQHF. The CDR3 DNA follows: TGTGCCAGCAGTTACCTGGGGGGTCTTAATGATCAGCCCCAGCATTTT.

The CDR3 loop reads CASSDPRQGADGYTF. The CDR3 nucleotides read TGTGCCAGCAGTGACCCTAGACAGGGAGCAGATGGCTACACCTTC. V and J are TRBV25-1 and TRBJ1-2; 7 positions agree with TRBD1. CDR3 length: 15 amino acids. J lost 6 bases, V lost 3 bases, and 10 bases had no gene match. CDR1 and CDR2 (germline): MGHDK, SYGVNS.

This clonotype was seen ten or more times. The CDR3 here is CATSRDLTRRVRDEQFF. CDR3 bases: TGTGCCACCAGCAGAGACCTTACAAGGAGGGTTCGGGATGAGCAGTTCTTC. The chain links TRBV15 to TRBJ2-1; D perhaps matches TRBD2 (6 bases). V lost 0 bases, J lost 8 bases, and 20 bases lay in between. CDR3 length equals 17 residues. Germline V gives CDR1 LNHNV, CDR2 YYDKDF (reference sequence).

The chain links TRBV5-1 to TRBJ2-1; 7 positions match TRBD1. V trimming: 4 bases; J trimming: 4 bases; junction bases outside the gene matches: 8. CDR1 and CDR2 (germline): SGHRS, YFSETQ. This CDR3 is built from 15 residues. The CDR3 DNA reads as TGCGCCAGCAGCGCTAATCAGGGGGATTACAATGAGCAGTTCTTC. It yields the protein CASSANQGDYNEQFF.

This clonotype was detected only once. The CDR3 DNA reads TGTGCCAGCAGTTCGCTATCCGGGGCACAGGAAAAACTGTTTTTT. Its translation is CASSSLSGAQEKLFF. The chain joins TRBV27 to TRBJ1-4, with a weak D call TRBD1 (5 bases). V lost 4 bases and J 8 bases, leaving 17 bases between the germline ends. CDR1 is MNHEY and CDR2 is SMNVEV in the germline V gene (reference sequence). The CDR3 consists of 15 residues.

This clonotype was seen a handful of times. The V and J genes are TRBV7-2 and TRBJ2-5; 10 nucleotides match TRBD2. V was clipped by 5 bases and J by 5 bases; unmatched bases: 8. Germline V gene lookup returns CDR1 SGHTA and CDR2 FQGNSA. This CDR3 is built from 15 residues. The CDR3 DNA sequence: TGTGCCAGCAGCGCGAGCGGGGGGGCCGGGGAGACCCAGTACTTC. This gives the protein CASSASGGAGETQYF.

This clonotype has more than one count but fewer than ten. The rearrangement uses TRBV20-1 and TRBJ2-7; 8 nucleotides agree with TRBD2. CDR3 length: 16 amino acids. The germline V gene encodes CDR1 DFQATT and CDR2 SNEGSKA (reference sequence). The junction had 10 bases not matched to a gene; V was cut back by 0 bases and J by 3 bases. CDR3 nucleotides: TGCAGTGCTAGAGATACCCTGACTAGCGATTTCTACGAGCAGTACTTC. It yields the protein CSARDTLTSDFYEQYF.

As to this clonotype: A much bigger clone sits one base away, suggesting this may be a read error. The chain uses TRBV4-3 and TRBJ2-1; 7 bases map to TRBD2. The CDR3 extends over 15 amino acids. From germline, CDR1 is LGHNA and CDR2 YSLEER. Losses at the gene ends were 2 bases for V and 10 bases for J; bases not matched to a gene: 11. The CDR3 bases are TGCGCCAGCAGCCAAAAGAACGCGGGAGTGCAAGAGCAGTTCTTC. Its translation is CASSQKNAGVQEQFF.

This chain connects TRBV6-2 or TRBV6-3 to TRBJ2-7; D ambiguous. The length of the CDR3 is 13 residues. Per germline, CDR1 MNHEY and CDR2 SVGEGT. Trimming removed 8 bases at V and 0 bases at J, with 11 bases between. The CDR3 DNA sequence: TGTGCCAGCGGCCGCGGCCGCTCCTACGAGCAGTACTTC. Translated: CASGRGRSYEQYF.

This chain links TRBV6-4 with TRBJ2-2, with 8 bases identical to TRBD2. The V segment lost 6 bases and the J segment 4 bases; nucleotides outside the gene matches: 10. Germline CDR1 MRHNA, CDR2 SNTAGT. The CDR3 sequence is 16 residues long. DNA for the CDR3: TGTGCCAGCAGCTTTAGTAGCGGGACGGCCACCGGGGAGCTGTTTTTT. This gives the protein CASSFSSGTATGELFF.

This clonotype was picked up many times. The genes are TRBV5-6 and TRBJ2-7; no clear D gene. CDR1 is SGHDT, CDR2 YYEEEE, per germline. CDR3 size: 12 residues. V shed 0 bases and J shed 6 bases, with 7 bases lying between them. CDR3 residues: CASSLVWGEQYF. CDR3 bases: TGTGCCAGCAGCTTGGTCTGGGGCGAGCAGTACTTC.

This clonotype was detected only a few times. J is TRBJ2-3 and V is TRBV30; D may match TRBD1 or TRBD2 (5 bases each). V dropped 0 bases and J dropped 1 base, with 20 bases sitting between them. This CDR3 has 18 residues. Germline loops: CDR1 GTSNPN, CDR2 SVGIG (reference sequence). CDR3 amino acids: CAWSVTHLGRGGTDTQYF. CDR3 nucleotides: TGTGCCTGGAGTGTAACCCATTTAGGGCGAGGGGGCACAGATACGCAGTATTTT.

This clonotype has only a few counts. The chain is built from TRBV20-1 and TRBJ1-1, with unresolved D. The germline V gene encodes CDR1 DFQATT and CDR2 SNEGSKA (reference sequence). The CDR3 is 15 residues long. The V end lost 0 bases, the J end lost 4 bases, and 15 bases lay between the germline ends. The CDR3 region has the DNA TGCAGTGCTAGAGATCGGGAACCAAAGAGCACTGAAGCTTTCTTT. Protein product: CSARDREPKSTEAFF.

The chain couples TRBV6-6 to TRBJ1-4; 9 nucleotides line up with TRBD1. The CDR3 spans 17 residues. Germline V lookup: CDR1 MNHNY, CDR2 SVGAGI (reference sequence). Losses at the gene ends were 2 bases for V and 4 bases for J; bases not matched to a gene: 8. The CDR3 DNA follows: TGTGCCAGCAGTTACCCCCCCGGGACAGGGAGTAATGAAAAACTGTTTTTT. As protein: CASSYPPGTGSNEKLFF.

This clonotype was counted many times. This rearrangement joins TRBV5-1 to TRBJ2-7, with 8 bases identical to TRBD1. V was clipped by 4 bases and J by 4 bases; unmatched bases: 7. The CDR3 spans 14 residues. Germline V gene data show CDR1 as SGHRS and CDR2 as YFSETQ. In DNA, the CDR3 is TGCGCCAGCAGCGCCGGGACAGGAACGTACGAGCAGTACTTC. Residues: CASSAGTGTYEQYF.

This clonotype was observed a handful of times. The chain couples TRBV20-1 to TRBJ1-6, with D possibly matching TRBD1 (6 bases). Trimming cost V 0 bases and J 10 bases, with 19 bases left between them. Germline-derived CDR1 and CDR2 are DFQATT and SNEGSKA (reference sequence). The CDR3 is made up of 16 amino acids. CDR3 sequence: CSARDPGQSRESPLHF. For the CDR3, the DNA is TGCAGTGCTAGAGACCCAGGACAGAGCCGTGAATCACCCCTCCACTTT.

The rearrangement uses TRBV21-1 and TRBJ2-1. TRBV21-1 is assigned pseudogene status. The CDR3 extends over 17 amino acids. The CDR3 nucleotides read TGTGCCAGCAGCATTAAGGCTATCTGGAGCTCCTACAATGAGCAGTTCTTC. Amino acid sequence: CASSIKAIWSSYNEQFF.

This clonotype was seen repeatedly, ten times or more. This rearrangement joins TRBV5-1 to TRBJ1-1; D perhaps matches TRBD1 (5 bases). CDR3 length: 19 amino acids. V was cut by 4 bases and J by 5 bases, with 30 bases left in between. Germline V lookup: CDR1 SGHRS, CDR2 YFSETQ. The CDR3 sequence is CASSSLGTNEGFPKTEAFF. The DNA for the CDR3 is TGCGCCAGCAGCAGCTTGGGGACGAACGAGGGATTTCCAAAAACTGAAGCTTTCTTT.

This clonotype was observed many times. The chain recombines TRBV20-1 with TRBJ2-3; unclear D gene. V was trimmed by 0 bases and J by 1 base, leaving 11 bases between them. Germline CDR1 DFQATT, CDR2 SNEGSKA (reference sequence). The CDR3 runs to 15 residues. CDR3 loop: CSARDQERGTDTQYF. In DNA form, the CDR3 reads TGCAGTGCTAGAGATCAGGAACGCGGCACAGATACGCAGTATTTT.

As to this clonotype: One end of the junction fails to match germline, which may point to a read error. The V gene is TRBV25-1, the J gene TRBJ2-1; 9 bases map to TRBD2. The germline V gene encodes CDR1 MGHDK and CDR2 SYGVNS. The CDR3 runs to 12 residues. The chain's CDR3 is CASRGSGGSQVF. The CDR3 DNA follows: TGTGCCAGCAGGGGAAGCGGGGGGTCCCAGGTCTTC.

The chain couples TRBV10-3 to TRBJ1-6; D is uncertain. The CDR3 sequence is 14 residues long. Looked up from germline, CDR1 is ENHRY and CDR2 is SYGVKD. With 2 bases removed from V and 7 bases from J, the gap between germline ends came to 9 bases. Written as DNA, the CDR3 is TGTGCCATCAGTGAGGGGCTAGGGAATTCACCCCTCCACTTT. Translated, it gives CAISEGLGNSPLHF.

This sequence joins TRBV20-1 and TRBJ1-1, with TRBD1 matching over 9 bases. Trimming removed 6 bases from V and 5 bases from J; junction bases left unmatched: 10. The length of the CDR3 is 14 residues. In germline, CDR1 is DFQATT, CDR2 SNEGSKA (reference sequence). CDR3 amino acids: CSAHSGTGRTEAFF. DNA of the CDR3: TGCAGTGCCCACTCCGGGACAGGGAGGACTGAAGCTTTCTTT.

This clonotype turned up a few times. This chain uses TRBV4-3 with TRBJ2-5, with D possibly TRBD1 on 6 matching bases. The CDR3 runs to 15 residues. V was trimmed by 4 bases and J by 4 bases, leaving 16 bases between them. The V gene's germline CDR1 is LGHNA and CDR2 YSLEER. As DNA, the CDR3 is TGCGCCAGCAGCCCAACGACGGGCAGGGGAGAGACCCAGTACTTC. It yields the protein CASSPTTGRGETQYF.

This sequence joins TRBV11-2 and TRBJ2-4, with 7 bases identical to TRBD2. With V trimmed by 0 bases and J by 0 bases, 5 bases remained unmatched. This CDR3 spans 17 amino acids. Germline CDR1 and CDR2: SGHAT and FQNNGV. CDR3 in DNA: TGTGCCAGCAGCTTAGATGGGGGGGGACTAGCCAAAAACATTCAGTACTTC. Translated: CASSLDGGGLAKNIQYF.

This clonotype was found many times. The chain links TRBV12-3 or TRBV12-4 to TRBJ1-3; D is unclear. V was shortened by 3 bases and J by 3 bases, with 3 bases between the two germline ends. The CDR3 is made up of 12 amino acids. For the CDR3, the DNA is TGTGCCAGCAGTTTGGGTGGAAACACCATATATTTT. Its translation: CASSLGGNTIYF.

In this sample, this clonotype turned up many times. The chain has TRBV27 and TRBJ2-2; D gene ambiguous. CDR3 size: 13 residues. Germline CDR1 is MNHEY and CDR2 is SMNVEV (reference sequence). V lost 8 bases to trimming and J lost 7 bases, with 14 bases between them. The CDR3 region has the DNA TGTGCCAGCTCTTGGTTGTCGGGCGGGGAGCTGTTTTTT. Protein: CASSWLSGGELFF.

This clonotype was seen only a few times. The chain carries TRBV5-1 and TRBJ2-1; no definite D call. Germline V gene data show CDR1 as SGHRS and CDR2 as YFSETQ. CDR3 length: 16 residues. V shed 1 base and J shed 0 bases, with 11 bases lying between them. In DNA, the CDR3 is TGCGCCAGCAGCTTGCCCGACATTCCCTCCTACAATGAGCAGTTCTTC. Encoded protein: CASSLPDIPSYNEQFF. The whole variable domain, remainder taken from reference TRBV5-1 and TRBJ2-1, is KAGVTQTPRYLIKTRGQQVTLSCSPISGHRSVSWYQQTPGQGLQFLFEYFSETQRNKGNFPGRFSGRQFSNSRSEMNVSTLELGDSALYLCASSLPDIPSYNEQFFGPGTRLTVL.

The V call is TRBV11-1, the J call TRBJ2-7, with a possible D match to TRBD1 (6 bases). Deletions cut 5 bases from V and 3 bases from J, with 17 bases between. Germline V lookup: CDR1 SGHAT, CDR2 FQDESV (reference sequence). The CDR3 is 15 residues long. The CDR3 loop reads CASSRLPGADYEQYF. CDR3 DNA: TGTGCCAGCAGCCGCCTTCCAGGGGCCGACTACGAGCAGTACTTC. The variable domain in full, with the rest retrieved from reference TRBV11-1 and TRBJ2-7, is EAEVAQSPRYKITEKSQAVAFWCDPISGHATLYWYRQILGQGPELLVQFQDESVVDDSQLPKDRFSAERLKGVDSTLKIQPAELGDSAMYLCASSRLPGADYEQYFGPGTRLTVT.

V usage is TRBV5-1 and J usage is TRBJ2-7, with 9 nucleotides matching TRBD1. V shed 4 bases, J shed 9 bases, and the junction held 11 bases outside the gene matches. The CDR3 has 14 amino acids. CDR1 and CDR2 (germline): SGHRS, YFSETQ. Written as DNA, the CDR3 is TGCGCCAGCAGCCCGGACAGGGGAACAGACGGGCAGTACTTC. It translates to CASSPDRGTDGQYF.